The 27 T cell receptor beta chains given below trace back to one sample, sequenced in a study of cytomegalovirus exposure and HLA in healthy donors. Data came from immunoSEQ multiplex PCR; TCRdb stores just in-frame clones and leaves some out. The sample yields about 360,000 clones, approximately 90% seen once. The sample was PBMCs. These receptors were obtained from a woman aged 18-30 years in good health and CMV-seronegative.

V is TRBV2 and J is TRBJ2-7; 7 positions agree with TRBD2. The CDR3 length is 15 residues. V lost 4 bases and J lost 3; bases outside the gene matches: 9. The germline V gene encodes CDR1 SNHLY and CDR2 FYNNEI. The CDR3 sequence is CASSVSGLKIYEQYF. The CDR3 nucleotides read TGTGCCAGCAGTGTCTCGGGACTAAAAATCTACGAGCAGTACTTC.

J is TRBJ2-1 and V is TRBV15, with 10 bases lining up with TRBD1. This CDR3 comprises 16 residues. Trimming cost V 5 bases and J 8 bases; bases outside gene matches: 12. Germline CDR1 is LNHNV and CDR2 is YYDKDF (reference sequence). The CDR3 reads CATSGTGTGALDEQFF. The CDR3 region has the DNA TGTGCCACCAGCGGGACCGGGACAGGGGCTTTGGATGAGCAGTTCTTC.

In nucleotides, the CDR3 is TGTGCCAGCAGCGAGGGTCTTCCCGCTAACTATGGCTACACCTTC. This codes for CASSEGLPANYGYTF. V gene TRBV7-9 combines with J gene TRBJ1-2; D gene ambiguous. CDR3 length equals 15 residues. Germline V gene lookup returns CDR1 SEHNR and CDR2 FQNEAQ (reference sequence). Trimming removed 5 bases at V and 0 bases at J, with 13 bases between.

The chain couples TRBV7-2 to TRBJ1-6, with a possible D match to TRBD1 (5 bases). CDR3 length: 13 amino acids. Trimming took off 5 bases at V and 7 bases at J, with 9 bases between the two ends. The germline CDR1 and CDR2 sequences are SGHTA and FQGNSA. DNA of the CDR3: TGTGCCAGCAGCCGACAGAAAAATTCACCCCTCCACTTT. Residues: CASSRQKNSPLHF.

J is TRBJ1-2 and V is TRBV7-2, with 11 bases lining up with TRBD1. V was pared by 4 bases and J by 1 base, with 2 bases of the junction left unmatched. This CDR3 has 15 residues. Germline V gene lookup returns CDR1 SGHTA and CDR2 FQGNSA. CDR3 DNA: TGTGCCAGCAGCTGGGGACAGGGGGGTAACTATGGCTACACCTTC. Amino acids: CASSWGQGGNYGYTF.

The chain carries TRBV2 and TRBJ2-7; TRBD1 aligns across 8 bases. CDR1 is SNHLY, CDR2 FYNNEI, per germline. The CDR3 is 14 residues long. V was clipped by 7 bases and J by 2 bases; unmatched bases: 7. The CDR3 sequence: CASTLPGQAYEQYF. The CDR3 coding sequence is TGTGCCAGCACCCTACCGGGACAGGCCTACGAGCAGTACTTC.

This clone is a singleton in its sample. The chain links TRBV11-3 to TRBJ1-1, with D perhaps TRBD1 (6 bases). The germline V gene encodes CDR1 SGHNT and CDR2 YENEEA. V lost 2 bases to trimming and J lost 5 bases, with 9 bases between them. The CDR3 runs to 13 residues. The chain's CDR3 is CASSLTGNTEAFF. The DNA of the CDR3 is TGTGCCAGCAGCTTAACAGGGAATACTGAAGCTTTCTTT.

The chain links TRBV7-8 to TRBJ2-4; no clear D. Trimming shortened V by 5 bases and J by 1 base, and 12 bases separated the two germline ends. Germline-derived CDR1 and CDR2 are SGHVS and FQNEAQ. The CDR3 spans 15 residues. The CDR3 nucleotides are TGTGCCAGCAGCAGCCCTCCTCCCGCCAAAAACATTCAGTACTTC. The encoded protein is CASSSPPPAKNIQYF.

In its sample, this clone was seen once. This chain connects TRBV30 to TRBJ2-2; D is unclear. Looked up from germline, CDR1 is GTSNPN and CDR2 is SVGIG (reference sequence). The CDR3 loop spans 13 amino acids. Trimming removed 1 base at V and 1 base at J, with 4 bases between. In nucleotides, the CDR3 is TGTGCCTGGAGTGGACTGAACACCGGGGAGCTGTTTTTT. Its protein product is CAWSGLNTGELFF.

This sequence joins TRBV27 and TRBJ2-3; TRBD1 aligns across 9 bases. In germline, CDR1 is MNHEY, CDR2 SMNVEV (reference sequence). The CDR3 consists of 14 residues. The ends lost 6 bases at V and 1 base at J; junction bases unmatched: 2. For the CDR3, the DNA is TGTGCCAGCAGCTGGACAGGGGGCACAGATACGCAGTATTTT. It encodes CASSWTGGTDTQYF.

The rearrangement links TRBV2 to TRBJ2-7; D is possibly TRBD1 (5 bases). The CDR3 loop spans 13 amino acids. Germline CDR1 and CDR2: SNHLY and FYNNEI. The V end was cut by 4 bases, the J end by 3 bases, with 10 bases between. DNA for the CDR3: TGTGCCAGCAGTGGGACAAGGAGCTACGAGCAGTACTTC. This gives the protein CASSGTRSYEQYF.

The CDR3 protein is CASSIGTISYEQYF. CDR3 coding DNA: TGCGCCAGCAGCATCGGGACAATCTCCTACGAGCAGTACTTC. The chain carries TRBV5-1 and TRBJ2-7, with D possibly matching TRBD1 (6 bases). The V and J ends lost 4 bases and 0 bases respectively, with 11 bases between them. The germline CDR1 and CDR2 sequences are SGHRS and YFSETQ. The CDR3 loop spans 14 amino acids.

The CDR3: CASSGRTGNSPLHF. The CDR3 DNA is TGTGCCAGCAGTGGACGTACAGGGAATTCACCCCTCCACTTT. This sequence joins TRBV28 and TRBJ1-6, with D perhaps TRBD1 (6 bases). The CDR3 extends over 14 amino acids. Trimming removed 5 bases from V and 7 bases from J, with 12 bases in between. Germline values: CDR1 MDHEN, CDR2 SYDVKM.

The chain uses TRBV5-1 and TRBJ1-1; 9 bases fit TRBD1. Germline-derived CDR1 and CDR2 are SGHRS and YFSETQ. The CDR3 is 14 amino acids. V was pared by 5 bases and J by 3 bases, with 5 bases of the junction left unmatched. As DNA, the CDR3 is TGCGCCAGCAGTCAGACAGGGGGTGACACTGAAGCTTTCTTT. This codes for CASSQTGGDTEAFF.

CDR3: CASSSGGKAGTDTQYF. The CDR3 coding sequence is TGTGCCAGCAGCTCCGGCGGGAAGGCCGGGACAGATACGCAGTATTTT. The chain combines TRBV11-3 with TRBJ2-3; maybe TRBD2 (6 bases). The V gene lost 4 bases and the J gene lost 3 bases, with 17 bases spanning the gap. The CDR3 totals 16 residues. Germline V gene lookup returns CDR1 SGHNT and CDR2 YENEEA.

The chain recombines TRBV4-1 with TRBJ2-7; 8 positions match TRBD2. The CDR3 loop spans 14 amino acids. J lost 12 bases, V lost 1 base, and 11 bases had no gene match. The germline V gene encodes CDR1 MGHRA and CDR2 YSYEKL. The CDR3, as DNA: TGCGCCAGCAGCCAAGTCCCAAGCGGGAGAGGTCGGTACTTC. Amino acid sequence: CASSQVPSGRGRYF.

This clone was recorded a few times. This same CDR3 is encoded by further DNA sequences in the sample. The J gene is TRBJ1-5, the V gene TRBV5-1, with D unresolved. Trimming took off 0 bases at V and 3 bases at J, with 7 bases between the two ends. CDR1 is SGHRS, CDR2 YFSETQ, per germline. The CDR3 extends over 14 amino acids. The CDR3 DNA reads TGCGCCAGCAGCTTGGGGCGGGACAATCAGCCCCAGCATTTT. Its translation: CASSLGRDNQPQHF.

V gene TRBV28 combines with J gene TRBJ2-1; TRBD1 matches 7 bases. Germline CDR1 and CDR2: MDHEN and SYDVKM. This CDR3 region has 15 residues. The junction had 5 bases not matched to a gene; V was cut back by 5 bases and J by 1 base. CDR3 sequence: CASSNQGVSYNEQFF. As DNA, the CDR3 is TGTGCCAGCAGTAACCAGGGGGTATCCTACAATGAGCAGTTCTTC.

CDR3 loop: CAWSPSGPDEQFF. In nucleotides, the CDR3 is TGTGCCTGGAGTCCTAGTGGCCCCGATGAGCAGTTCTTC. V and J are TRBV30 and TRBJ2-1, with unresolved D. Germline loops: CDR1 GTSNPN, CDR2 SVGIG (reference sequence). V gave up 2 bases and J gave up 8 bases, with 13 bases separating them. The length of the CDR3 is 13 residues.

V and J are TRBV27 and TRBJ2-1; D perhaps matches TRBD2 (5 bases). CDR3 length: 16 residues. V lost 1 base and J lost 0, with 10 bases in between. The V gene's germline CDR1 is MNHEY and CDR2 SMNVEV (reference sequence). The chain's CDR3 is CASSLYYLASYNEQFF. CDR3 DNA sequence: TGTGCCAGCAGTTTATATTATCTAGCCTCCTACAATGAGCAGTTCTTC.

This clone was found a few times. CDR3 amino acids: CASGWTDTEAFF. CDR3 nucleotide sequence: TGTGCTAGTGGTTGGACTGACACTGAAGCTTTCTTT. V usage is TRBV12-5 and J usage is TRBJ1-1, with D unresolved. Trimming removed 4 bases from V and 3 bases from J, with 6 bases in between. The CDR3 loop spans 12 amino acids. Germline V gives CDR1 LGHNT, CDR2 FRNRAP.

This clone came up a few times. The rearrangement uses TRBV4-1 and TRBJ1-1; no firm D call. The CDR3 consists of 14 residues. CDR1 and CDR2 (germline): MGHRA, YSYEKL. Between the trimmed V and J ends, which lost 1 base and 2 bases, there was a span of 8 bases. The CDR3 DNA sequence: TGCGCCAGCAGCCAAGGGAGGCTTAACACTGAAGCTTTCTTT. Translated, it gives CASSQGRLNTEAFF.

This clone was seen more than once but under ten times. CDR3 DNA sequence: TGTGCCAGTATTTCGCGGAGGGACACCATATATTTT. Protein product: CASISRRDTIYF. J is TRBJ1-3 and V is TRBV19; D unresolved. Germline V gene lookup returns CDR1 LNHDA and CDR2 SQIVND (reference sequence). This CDR3 is built from 12 residues. Trimming shortened V by 7 bases and J by 8 bases, and 12 bases separated the two germline ends.

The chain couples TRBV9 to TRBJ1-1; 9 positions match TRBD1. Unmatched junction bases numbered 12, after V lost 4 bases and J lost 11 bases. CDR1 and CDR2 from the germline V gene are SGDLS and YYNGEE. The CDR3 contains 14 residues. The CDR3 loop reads CASSPSARDRVAFF. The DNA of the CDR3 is TGTGCCAGCAGCCCGAGCGCCCGGGACAGGGTTGCTTTCTTT.

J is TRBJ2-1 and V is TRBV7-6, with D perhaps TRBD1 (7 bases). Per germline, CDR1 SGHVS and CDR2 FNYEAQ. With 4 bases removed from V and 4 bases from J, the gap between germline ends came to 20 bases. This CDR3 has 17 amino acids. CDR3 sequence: CASSSTGGTAHYNEQFF. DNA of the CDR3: TGTGCCAGCAGCTCCACCGGCGGGACAGCCCATTACAATGAGCAGTTCTTC.

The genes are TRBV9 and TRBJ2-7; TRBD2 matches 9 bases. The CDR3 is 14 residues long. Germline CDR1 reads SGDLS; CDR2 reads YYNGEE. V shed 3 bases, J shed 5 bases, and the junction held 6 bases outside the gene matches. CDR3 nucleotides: TGTGCCAGCAGCGCGGGGACTAGCAAGAACGAGCAGTACTTC. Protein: CASSAGTSKNEQYF.

The chain's CDR3 is CASTLQGRDYGYTF. The DNA for the CDR3 is TGTGCCAGCACCCTCCAGGGGCGAGACTATGGCTACACCTTC. The V gene is TRBV6-5, the J gene TRBJ1-2; perhaps TRBD1 as D (6 bases). The germline V and J ends were trimmed by 7 bases and 3 bases, with 15 bases remaining between them. This CDR3 is built from 14 residues. Germline loops: CDR1 MNHEY, CDR2 SVGAGI.